These 30 T cell receptor beta chains originate from one sample sequenced in a study of blood T cells in healthy people across ages. The use of a sample-barcoded 5' primer and a J-beta primer mix characterized a second PCR of roughly 7 to 11 cycles. TCRdb recomputed calls from the 5' RACE reads with MiXCR, one row per CDR3 protein. The table shows approximately 850,000 distinct CDR3 sequences, with under 45% occurring only once. The sample comprised blood. Every receptor here comes from a man in his 60s in good health.

This chain joins TRBV4-3 and TRBJ2-5; D is unclear. The CDR3 contains 15 residues. Trimming left V 5 bases short and J 1 base short, with 14 bases between. Looked up from germline, CDR1 is LGHNA and CDR2 is YSLEER. The CDR3 coding sequence is TGCGCCAGCAGCATTATATACCAACGCCAAGAGACCCAGTACTTC. Translation gives CASSIIYQRQETQYF.

The J gene is TRBJ1-2, the V gene TRBV20-1; D unclear. The CDR3 has 11 residues. The germline CDR1 and CDR2 sequences are DFQATT and SNEGSKA (reference sequence). The V end was cut by 0 bases, the J end by 4 bases, with 3 bases between. In DNA form, the CDR3 reads TGCAGTGCTAGAGACATCTATGGCTACACCTTC. It encodes CSARDIYGYTF.

V gene TRBV28 combines with J gene TRBJ2-7, with 8 bases fitting TRBD1. CDR1 and CDR2 (germline): MDHEN, SYDVKM. V trimming: 5 bases; J trimming: 10 bases; junction bases outside the gene matches: 13. CDR3 size: 14 residues. The CDR3 sequence is CASSPSRGLEIQYF. DNA for the CDR3: TGTGCCAGCAGTCCTTCCAGGGGGCTCGAGATTCAGTACTTC.

The chain joins TRBV6-5 to TRBJ2-7; a possible D gene is TRBD1 (6 bases). There are 14 residues in the CDR3. The V gene lost 2 bases and the J gene lost 2 bases, with 10 bases spanning the gap. Germline values: CDR1 MNHEY, CDR2 SVGAGI. This CDR3 reads CASSYLQGAYEQYF. In DNA form, the CDR3 reads TGTGCCAGCAGTTACCTACAGGGAGCCTACGAGCAGTACTTC.

This CDR3 reads CASSRGGTRQYEQFF. The CDR3, as DNA: TGTGCCAGCAGCAGGGGAGGGACTAGACAGTATGAGCAGTTCTTC. This chain uses TRBV7-2 with TRBJ2-1; 8 nucleotides match TRBD2. This CDR3 comprises 15 residues. Germline values: CDR1 SGHTA, CDR2 FQGNSA. The V segment lost 5 bases and the J segment 8 bases; nucleotides outside the gene matches: 11.

This clonotype was seen a handful of times. The chain is built from TRBV7-8 and TRBJ2-1; D remains ambiguous. Deletions cut 2 bases from V and 10 bases from J, with 6 bases between. This CDR3 contains 11 residues. Germline CDR1 is SGHVS and CDR2 is FQNEAQ. CDR3 residues: CASSLMGEQFF. Here the CDR3 DNA reads TGTGCCAGCAGCTTAATGGGGGAGCAGTTCTTC.

CDR3 nucleotide sequence: TGCAGTGCTAGCTGGGACAAACCCTACGAGCAGTACTTC. It yields the protein CSASWDKPYEQYF. The chain employs TRBV20-1 and TRBJ2-7, with D perhaps matching TRBD1 (6 bases). In germline, CDR1 is DFQATT, CDR2 SNEGSKA (reference sequence). The CDR3 runs to 13 residues. V lost 3 bases, J lost 2 bases, and 11 bases lay in between.

About this clonotype itself: At one boundary the junction diverges from the germline segment, which might be a read error. The rearrangement links TRBV4-1 to TRBJ1-2, with 7 bases identical to TRBD1. CDR1 is MGHRA and CDR2 is YSYEKL in the germline V gene. The CDR3 is made up of 14 amino acids. The CDR3 protein is CASSQGGQPYGYTF. The CDR3 DNA reads TGCGCCAGTAGCCAAGGGGGACAGCCTTATGGCTACACCTTC.

This rearrangement joins TRBV28 to TRBJ1-2; no clear D gene. Trimming left V 2 bases short and J 2 bases short, with 9 bases between. CDR1 is MDHEN, CDR2 SYDVKM, per germline. The CDR3 runs to 14 residues. DNA of the CDR3: TGTGCCAGCAGTTTACCCAGGCGAAACTATGGCTACACCTTC. It yields the protein CASSLPRRNYGYTF.

This clonotype was observed many times. This chain links TRBV27 with TRBJ2-3; no firm D call. The V and J ends lost 5 bases and 4 bases respectively, with 16 bases between them. The CDR3 covers 15 residues. Germline V gives CDR1 MNHEY, CDR2 SMNVEV (reference sequence). CDR3 sequence (DNA): TGTGCCAGCAGTCCAACCGGGCGTCGATCAGATACGCAGTATTTT. It encodes CASSPTGRRSDTQYF.

The rearrangement joins TRBV3-1 to TRBJ1-2, with D possibly TRBD1 on 5 matching bases. The germline V gene has CDR1 LGHDT and CDR2 YNNKEL (reference sequence). V gave up 6 bases and J gave up 3 bases, with 17 bases separating them. The CDR3 runs 15 residues. Here the CDR3 DNA reads TGTGCCAGCAGTTCCATCCGACAGCCCGACTATGGCTACACCTTC. Translation gives CASSSIRQPDYGYTF. Looking up the rest from reference TRBV3-1 and TRBJ1-2 gives the full variable domain: DTAVSQTPKYLVTQMGNDKSIKCEQNLGHDTMYWYKQDSKKFLKIMFSYNNKELIINETVPNRFSPKSPDKAHLNLHINSLELGDSAVYFCASSSIRQPDYGYTFGSGTRLTVV.

The chain employs TRBV20-1 and TRBJ2-5, with 11 nucleotides matching TRBD2. CDR1 DFQATT and CDR2 SNEGSKA come from the germline V gene (reference sequence). V lost 0 bases and J lost 13; bases outside the gene matches: 7. The CDR3 runs to 13 residues. The CDR3 here is CSARELAGGPRYF. The CDR3 DNA is TGCAGTGCTAGAGAGTTAGCGGGGGGGCCCCGGTACTTC.

This clonotype came up a few times. The rearrangement uses TRBV20-1 and TRBJ2-5; D not resolved. CDR1 and CDR2 from the germline V gene are DFQATT and SNEGSKA (reference sequence). V lost 3 bases, J lost 2 bases, and 22 bases lay in between. This CDR3 comprises 17 residues. The CDR3 here is CSASVYEGIEEQETQYF. CDR3 coding DNA: TGCAGTGCTAGTGTGTATGAAGGGATTGAGGAGCAAGAGACCCAGTACTTC.

The chain carries TRBV29-1 and TRBJ2-7; 7 bases line up with TRBD1. This CDR3 is 14 amino acids long. The germline V gene encodes CDR1 SQVTM and CDR2 ANQGSEA. With 6 bases clipped from V and 2 bases from J, the junction kept 10 bases outside the gene matches. The CDR3 protein is CSVLPRQGAYEQYF. DNA for the CDR3: TGCAGCGTCCTCCCCCGGCAGGGGGCCTACGAGCAGTACTTC.

This clonotype was seen repeatedly, ten times or more. This rearrangement joins TRBV7-2 to TRBJ2-3; 8 bases line up with TRBD2. This CDR3 is 15 amino acids long. Germline V lookup: CDR1 SGHTA, CDR2 FQGNSA. J was trimmed by 9 bases and V by 7 bases; bases with no gene match: 15. CDR3: CASKTSGAYRTTQYF. The CDR3 region has the DNA TGTGCCAGCAAAACTAGCGGCGCCTATAGGACCACGCAGTATTTT.

This CDR3 is CASSSGQWNTEAFF. The DNA for the CDR3 is TGCGCCAGCAGCTCGGGACAGTGGAACACTGAAGCTTTCTTT. The genes are TRBV5-1 and TRBJ1-1, with 7 bases that match TRBD1. V dropped 3 bases and J dropped 1; count of bases not matched to a gene: 3. The CDR3 covers 14 residues. The germline gives CDR1 SGHRS, CDR2 YFSETQ.

Remarks on this clonotype: Relative to the germline gene, one junction end is altered; a read error may explain this. The chain joins TRBV20-1 to TRBJ2-7; TRBD2 matches at 13 bases. Germline CDR1 and CDR2: DFQATT and SNEGSKA (reference sequence). The CDR3 has 15 amino acids. Here the CDR3 DNA reads TGCGGTGCTAGAGGGACTAGCGGGGATCTCTACGAGCAGTACTTC. It translates to CGARGTSGDLYEQYF.

The J gene is TRBJ2-1, the V gene TRBV6-8; possible D gene TRBD2, 6 bases. The germline V gene has CDR1 MNHGY and CDR2 SAAAGT. V lost 4 bases, J lost 15 bases, and 19 bases lay in between. The CDR3 totals 13 residues. DNA of the CDR3: TGTGCCAGCAGTTCAAATTGCGGCGGGGCGAGGTTCTTC. The encoded protein is CASSSNCGGARFF.

The V gene is TRBV3-1, the J gene TRBJ2-7, with a possible D match to TRBD2 (5 bases). In germline, CDR1 is LGHDT, CDR2 YNNKEL (reference sequence). With 0 bases removed from V and 2 bases from J, the gap between germline ends came to 11 bases. The CDR3 sequence is 15 residues long. The CDR3 reads CASSQDGGRAYEQYF. CDR3 bases: TGTGCCAGCAGCCAAGATGGTGGGAGAGCCTACGAGCAGTACTTC.

This clonotype was counted a single time. The V call is TRBV7-2, the J call TRBJ1-4; D gene uncertain. Trimming took off 5 bases at V and 6 bases at J, with 16 bases between the two ends. Germline assignment: CDR1 SGHTA and CDR2 FQGNSA. CDR3 size: 15 residues. CDR3 sequence reads: CASSPRGAGDEKLFF. Here the CDR3 DNA reads TGTGCCAGCAGCCCCCGAGGCGCTGGCGATGAAAAACTGTTTTTT. The complete variable domain, with remaining parts taken from reference TRBV7-2 and TRBJ1-4, reads GAGVSQSPSNKVTEKGKDVELRCDPISGHTALYWYRQSLGQGLEFLIYFQGNSAPDKSGLPSDRFSAERTGGSVSTLTIQRTQQEDSAVYLCASSPRGAGDEKLFFGSGTQLSVL.

This clonotype was observed at least ten times. V usage is TRBV4-3 and J usage is TRBJ2-1; possible D gene TRBD2, 5 bases. The CDR3 is 14 amino acids. Trimming removed 3 bases from V and 0 bases from J, with 6 bases in between. Germline V gene sequence: CDR1 LGHNA, CDR2 YSLEER. The CDR3 region has the DNA TGCGCCAGCAGCCAGCGGGCCTCCTACAATGAGCAGTTCTTC. It specifies CASSQRASYNEQFF.

This clonotype came up once. The chain joins TRBV10-3 to TRBJ2-3; 7 bases map to TRBD2. CDR3 length equals 14 residues. The V and J ends lost 9 bases and 0 bases, in that order; junction bases with no gene match: 6. Per the germline V gene, CDR1 is ENHRY and CDR2 is SYGVKD. The CDR3 nucleotides are TGTGCCATACACGGGGGGATGAGCACAGATACGCAGTATTTT. Translation: CAIHGGMSTDTQYF.

This clonotype has just a few counts. The chain has TRBV7-2 and TRBJ1-2, with no clear D. The CDR3 loop spans 14 amino acids. Trimming took off 2 bases at V and 0 bases at J, with 7 bases between the two ends. CDR1 is SGHTA, CDR2 FQGNSA, per germline. Here the CDR3 reads CASSLMTSNYGYTF. In DNA, the CDR3 is TGTGCCAGCAGCTTAATGACCTCTAACTATGGCTACACCTTC.

The rearrangement links TRBV3-1 to TRBJ1-1; D gene uncertain. Germline CDR1 is LGHDT and CDR2 is YNNKEL (reference sequence). The CDR3 extends over 14 amino acids. Between the trimmed V and J ends, which lost 4 bases and 1 base, there was a span of 10 bases. The CDR3 sequence is CASSRAWGNTEAFF. The DNA of the CDR3 is TGTGCCAGCAGCCGGGCGTGGGGGAACACTGAAGCTTTCTTT.

J is TRBJ1-6 and V is TRBV30, with D uncertain. The V gene's germline CDR1 is GTSNPN and CDR2 SVGIG (reference sequence). V dropped 3 bases and J dropped 5 bases, with 11 bases sitting between them. The CDR3 covers 14 residues. The CDR3 nucleotides read TGTGCCTGGAGACCGGACCTCGATAATTCACCCCTCCACTTT. Translated: CAWRPDLDNSPLHF.

Written as DNA, the CDR3 is TGCAGTGCTAGAGGGGGGGGGGCGGACACCGGGGAGCTGTTTTTT. It translates to CSARGGGADTGELFF. The V and J genes are TRBV20-1 and TRBJ2-2; maybe TRBD2 (7 bases). The CDR3 runs to 15 residues. Trimming pared 1 base from V and 3 bases from J, leaving 12 bases between. The germline V gene encodes CDR1 DFQATT and CDR2 SNEGSKA (reference sequence).

About this clonotype: One end of the junction does not line up with germline, which may come from a read error. The gene calls are TRBV29-1 and TRBJ2-1; tentative D call: TRBD2 (7 bases). Germline V lookup: CDR1 SQVTM, CDR2 ANQGSEA. The CDR3 spans 15 residues. The CDR3 protein is CSAGGGGLAYNEQFF. Here the CDR3 DNA reads TGCAGCGCTGGCGGGGGCGGACTTGCCTACAATGAGCAGTTCTTT.

This clonotype was seen a few times. The genes are TRBV3-1 and TRBJ2-5; D gene uncertain. The V end was cut by 0 bases, the J end by 4 bases, with 6 bases between. Germline V CDR1 and CDR2: LGHDT, YNNKEL (reference sequence). The CDR3 loop spans 13 amino acids. The CDR3 region is CASSQDHPETQYF. The CDR3 region has the DNA TGTGCCAGCAGCCAAGACCACCCAGAGACCCAGTACTTC.

In its sample, this clonotype was seen once. This may arise from a read error, as a much more abundant clone is one base away. The V and J genes are TRBV20-1 and TRBJ1-5; 10 nucleotides align to TRBD1. The CDR3 is made up of 14 amino acids. Germline CDR1 and CDR2: DFQATT and SNEGSKA (reference sequence). CDR3 amino acids: CSASATGGNQPKHF. In DNA, the CDR3 is TGCAGTGCTAGCGCGACAGGGGGCAATCAGCCCAAGCATTTT.

The chain employs TRBV5-6 and TRBJ1-2, with a tentative D call TRBD1 (5 bases). The CDR3 is 13 residues long. CDR1 and CDR2 (germline): SGHDT, YYEEEE. Between the trimmed V and J ends, which lost 4 bases and 7 bases, there was a span of 14 bases. The CDR3 is CASSGDARGGYTF. The CDR3 nucleotides are TGTGCCAGCAGCGGCGACGCAAGGGGTGGCTACACCTTC.